The source of this T cell receptor (beta chain) is a study of vaccination and CD4 T cells after COVID-19. Overall study results and limits: The study found median SARS-CoV-2-reactive clonotypes rising from roughly 21 to 40, not significantly. Detection of a median around 83% of reactive clones in convalescent patients was confined to the period after vaccination.

Cultured CD4+ T-cell DNA underwent Oncomine TCR Beta short-read sequencing. Scientists extracted genomic DNA from CD4+ T cells grown in culture. One entry per CDR3 protein, called by TCRdb with MiXCR from the PCR reads. The sample contains about 19,000 distinct CDR3 sequences, 56% of which appear only once. A note on this clonotype: Its cognate antigen is unknown.

This CDR3 region has 16 residues. Germline V gene lookup returns CDR1 MNHEY and CDR2 SVGEGT. V lost 4 bases and J 7 bases, leaving 22 bases between the germline ends. Sample treatment: roughly ten-day PBMC culture with coronavirus spike peptide pools or control peptides (ViraFEST assay). Researchers reported culturing over 1.5 million PBMCs per well with 8 to 10 IU/ml IL-2 and about 10 ug/ml peptide pools. The material sequenced was CD4+ T cells from blood, cultured in vitro. The J gene is TRBJ1-2, the V gene TRBV6-2 or TRBV6-3, with D possibly matching TRBD1 (6 bases). The clonotype originates from a human donor who had recovered from COVID-19. In nucleotides, the CDR3 is TGTGCCAGCAGTTCGGGCAAGACAGGAGGGGCGAGTGGCTACACCTTC. Amino acid sequence: CASSSGKTGGASGYTF.